This TCR beta chain is from a study of cytomegalovirus exposure and HLA in healthy donors. Study-level findings and limits: Analyzed later, most CMV-associated TCR beta chains appeared HLA-restricted.

Comments on this clone: Its cognate antigen is unknown.

The PCR employed 60 Vbeta primers together with 13 Jbeta primers. Libraries were prepared by immunoSEQ multiplex PCR; TCRdb keeps only in-frame clonotypes and omits some of them. The table includes some 100,000 clones, roughly 80% detected once. Per germline, CDR1 SGHTA and CDR2 FQGNSA. V lost 1 base and J lost 7; bases outside the gene matches: 8. The CDR3 is 16 amino acids. The TCR originated in a man aged 45-60 years in good health and CMV-seropositive. The material sequenced was PBMCs. The genes are TRBV7-2 and TRBJ2-1, with 9 nucleotides matching TRBD2. This chain's CDR3 is CASSLVAAGGRNEQFF. Here the CDR3 DNA reads TGTGCCAGCAGCTTAGTAGCGGCGGGGGGGCGGAATGAGCAGTTCTTC.